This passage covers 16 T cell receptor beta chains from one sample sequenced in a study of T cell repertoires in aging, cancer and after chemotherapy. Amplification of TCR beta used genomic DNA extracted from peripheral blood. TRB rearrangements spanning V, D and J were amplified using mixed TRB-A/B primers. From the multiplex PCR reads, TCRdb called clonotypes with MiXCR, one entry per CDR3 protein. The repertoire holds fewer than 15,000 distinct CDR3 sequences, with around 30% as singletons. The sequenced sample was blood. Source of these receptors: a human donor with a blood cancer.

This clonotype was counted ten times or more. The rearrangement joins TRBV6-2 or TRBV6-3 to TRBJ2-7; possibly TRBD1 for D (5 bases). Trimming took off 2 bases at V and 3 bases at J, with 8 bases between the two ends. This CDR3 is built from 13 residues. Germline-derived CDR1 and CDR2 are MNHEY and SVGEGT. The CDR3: CASSYGQFYEQYV. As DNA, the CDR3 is TGTGCCAGCAGTTACGGACAATTCTACGAGCAGTACGTC.

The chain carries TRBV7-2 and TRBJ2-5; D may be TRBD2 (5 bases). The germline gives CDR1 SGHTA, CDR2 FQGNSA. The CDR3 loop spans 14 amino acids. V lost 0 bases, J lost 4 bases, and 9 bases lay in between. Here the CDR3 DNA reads TGTGCCAGCAGCTTAGCGGGAGTAGGAGAGACCCAGTACTTC. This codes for CASSLAGVGETQYF. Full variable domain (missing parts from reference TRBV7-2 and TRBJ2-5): GAGVSQSPSNKVTEKGKDVELRCDPISGHTALYWYRQSLGQGLEFLIYFQGNSAPDKSGLPSDRFSAERTGGSVSTLTIQRTQQEDSAVYLCASSLAGVGETQYFGPGTRLLVL.

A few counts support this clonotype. The CDR3 protein is CASSLQLAGRRGTGELFF. The DNA for the CDR3 is TGCGCCAGCAGCTTACAACTAGCGGGACGCCGGGGCACCGGGGAGCTGTTTTTT. The V call is TRBV4-3, the J call TRBJ2-2; 10 bases match TRBD2. V shed 5 bases, J shed 4 bases, and the junction held 13 bases outside the gene matches. Per the germline V gene, CDR1 is LGHNA and CDR2 is YSLEER. The CDR3 is made up of 18 amino acids.

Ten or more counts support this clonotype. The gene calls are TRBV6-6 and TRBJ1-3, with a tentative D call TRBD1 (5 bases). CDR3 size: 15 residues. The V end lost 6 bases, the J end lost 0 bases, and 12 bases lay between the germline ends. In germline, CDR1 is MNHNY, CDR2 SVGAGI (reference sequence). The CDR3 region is CASSHSGTSGNTIYF. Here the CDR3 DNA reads TGTGCCAGCAGCCATTCCGGGACCTCTGGAAACACCATATATTTT.

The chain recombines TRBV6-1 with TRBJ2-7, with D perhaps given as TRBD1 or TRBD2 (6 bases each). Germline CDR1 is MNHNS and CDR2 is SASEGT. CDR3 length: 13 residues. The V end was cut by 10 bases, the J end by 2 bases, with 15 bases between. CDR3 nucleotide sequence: TGTGCCATTACGGTAGGGGGGACCTACGAGCAGTACTTC. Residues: CAITVGGTYEQYF.

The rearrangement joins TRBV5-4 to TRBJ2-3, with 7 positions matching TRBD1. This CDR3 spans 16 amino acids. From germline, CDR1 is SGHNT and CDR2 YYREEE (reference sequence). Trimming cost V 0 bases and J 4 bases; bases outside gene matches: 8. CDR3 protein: CASSLVQGTTSDTQYF. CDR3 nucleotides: TGTGCCAGCAGCTTGGTACAGGGGACCACTTCAGATACGCAGTATTTT.

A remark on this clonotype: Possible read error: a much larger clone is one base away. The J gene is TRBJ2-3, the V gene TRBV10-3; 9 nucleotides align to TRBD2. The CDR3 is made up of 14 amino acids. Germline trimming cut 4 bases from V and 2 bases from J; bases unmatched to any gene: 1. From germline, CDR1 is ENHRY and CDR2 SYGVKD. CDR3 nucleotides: TGTGCCATCAGTGGCGGGGGGGCCACAGATACGCAGTATTTT. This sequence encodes CAISGGGATDTQYF.

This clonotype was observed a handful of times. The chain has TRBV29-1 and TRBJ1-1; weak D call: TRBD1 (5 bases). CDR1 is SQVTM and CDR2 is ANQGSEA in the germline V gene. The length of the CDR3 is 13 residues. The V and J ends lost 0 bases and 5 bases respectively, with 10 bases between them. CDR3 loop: CSVEEWGGTEAFF. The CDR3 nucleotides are TGCAGCGTTGAAGAATGGGGGGGGACTGAAGCTTTCTTT.

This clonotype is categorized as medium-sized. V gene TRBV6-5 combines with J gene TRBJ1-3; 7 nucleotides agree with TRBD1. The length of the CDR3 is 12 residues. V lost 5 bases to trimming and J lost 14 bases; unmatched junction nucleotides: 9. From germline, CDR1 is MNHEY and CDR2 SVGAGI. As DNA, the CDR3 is TGTGCCAGCAGTAACACACAGGGGTCCCTATATTTT. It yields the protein CASSNTQGSLYF.

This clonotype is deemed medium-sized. CDR3 nucleotides: TGCAGCGTTGACCCTCGGGAGGGGTTCGTGGTCAATGAGCAGTTCTTC. It encodes CSVDPREGFVVNEQFF. The chain combines TRBV29-1 with TRBJ2-1; TRBD2 agrees at 8 bases. CDR3 length: 16 residues. Per germline, CDR1 SQVTM and CDR2 ANQGSEA. V dropped 3 bases and J dropped 6; count of bases not matched to a gene: 13.

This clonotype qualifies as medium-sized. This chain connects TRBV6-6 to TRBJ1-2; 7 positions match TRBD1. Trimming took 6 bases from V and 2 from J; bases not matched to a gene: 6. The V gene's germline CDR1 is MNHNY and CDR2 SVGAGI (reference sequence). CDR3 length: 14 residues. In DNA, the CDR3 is TGTGCCAGCAGCTCAGGGGGAGAGAACTATGGCTACACCTTC. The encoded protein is CASSSGGENYGYTF.

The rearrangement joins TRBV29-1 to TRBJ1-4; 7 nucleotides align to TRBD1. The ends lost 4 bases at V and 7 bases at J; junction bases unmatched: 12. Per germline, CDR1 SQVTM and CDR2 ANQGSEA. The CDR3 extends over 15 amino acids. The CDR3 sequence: CSVAHTPGQCEKLFF. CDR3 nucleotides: TGCAGCGTTGCGCATACTCCGGGACAGTGTGAAAAACTGTTTTTT.

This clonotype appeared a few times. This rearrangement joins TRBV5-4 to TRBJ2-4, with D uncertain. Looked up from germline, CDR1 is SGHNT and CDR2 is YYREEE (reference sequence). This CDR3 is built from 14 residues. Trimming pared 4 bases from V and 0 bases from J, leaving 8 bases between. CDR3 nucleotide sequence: TGTGCCAGCAGCCCCGAACTAGCCAAAAACATTCAGTACTTC. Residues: CASSPELAKNIQYF.

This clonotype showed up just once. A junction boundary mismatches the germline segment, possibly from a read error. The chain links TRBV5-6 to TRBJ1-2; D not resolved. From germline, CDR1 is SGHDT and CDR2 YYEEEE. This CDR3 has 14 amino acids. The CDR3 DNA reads TGCGCCAGCAGCTTGGAATCCGTGAACTATGGCTACACCTTC. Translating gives CASSLESVNYGYTF. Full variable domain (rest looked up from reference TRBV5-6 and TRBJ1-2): DAGVTQSPTHLIKTRGQQVTLRCSPKSGHDTVSWYQQALGQGPQFIFQYYEEEERQRGNFPDRFSGHQFPNYSSELNVNALLLGDSALYLCASSLESVNYGYTFGSGTRLTVV.

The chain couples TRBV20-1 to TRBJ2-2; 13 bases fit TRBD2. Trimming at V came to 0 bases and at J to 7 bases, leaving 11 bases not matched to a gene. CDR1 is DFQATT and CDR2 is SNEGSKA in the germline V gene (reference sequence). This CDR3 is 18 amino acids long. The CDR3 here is CSARDPDTSGGEIGELFF. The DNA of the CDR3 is TGCAGTGCTAGAGACCCCGACACTAGCGGGGGGGAAATCGGGGAGCTGTTTTTT.

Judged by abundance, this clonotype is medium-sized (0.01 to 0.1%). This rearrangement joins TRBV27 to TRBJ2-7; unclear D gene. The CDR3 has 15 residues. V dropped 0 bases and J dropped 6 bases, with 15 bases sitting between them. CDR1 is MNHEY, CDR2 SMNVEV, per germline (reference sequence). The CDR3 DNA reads TGTGCCAGCAGTTTATCAAGGCCCCTAGGCGGCGAGCAGTACTTC. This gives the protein CASSLSRPLGGEQYF.